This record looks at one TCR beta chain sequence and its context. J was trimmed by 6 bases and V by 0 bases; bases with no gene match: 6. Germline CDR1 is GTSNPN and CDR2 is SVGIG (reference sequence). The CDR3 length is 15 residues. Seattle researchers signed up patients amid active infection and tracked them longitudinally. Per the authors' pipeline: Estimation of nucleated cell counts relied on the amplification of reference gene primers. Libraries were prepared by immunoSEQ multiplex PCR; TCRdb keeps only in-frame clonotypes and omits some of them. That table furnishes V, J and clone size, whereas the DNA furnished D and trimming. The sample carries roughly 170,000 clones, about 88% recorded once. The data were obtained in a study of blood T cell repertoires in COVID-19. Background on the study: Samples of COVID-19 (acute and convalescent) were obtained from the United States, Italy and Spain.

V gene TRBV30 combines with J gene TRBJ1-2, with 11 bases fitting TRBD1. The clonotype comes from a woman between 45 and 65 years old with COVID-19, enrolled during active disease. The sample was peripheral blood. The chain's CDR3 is CAWSVGTGGIDGYTF. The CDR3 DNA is TGTGCCTGGAGTGTTGGGACAGGGGGAATTGATGGCTACACCTTC.